This T cell receptor (beta chain) was sequenced in a study of OX40 agonist ivuxolimab in advanced cancers. Blood sampling was done at baseline, cycle 4 day 1, and cycle 7 day 1. Using immunoSEQ multiplex PCR, the repertoire was profiled, and TCRdb retains in-frame clones only, with some absent. Found here are about 53,000 clones, about 88% of them singletons; the top ten hold about 1.5%. V lost 4 bases and J lost 2, with 15 bases in between. Germline V CDR1 and CDR2: SGHRS, YFSETQ. There are 15 residues in the CDR3. Here the sequenced sample was CD4+ or CD8+ T cells sorted from blood, taken in a trial of the OX40 agonist ivuxolimab. The TCR was taken from an adult with an advanced solid tumor such as melanoma, head and neck, liver or kidney cancer. This chain connects TRBV5-1 to TRBJ1-1, with D uncertain. Here the CDR3 DNA reads TGCGCCAGCAGCCCAAGCCCGGTCGGAAACACTGAAGCTTTCTTT. Residues: CASSPSPVGNTEAFF.